Listed below are T cell receptor beta chains from one sample, sequenced in a study of siplizumab effects on memory and regulatory T cells. Method: immunoSEQ multiplex PCR; TCRdb's copy keeps in-frame clones and lacks some. In the table there are 90,000 to 150,000 clones, around 93% of which are singletons. The sequencing sample was made of non-Treg CD4+ T cells sorted from blood. These receptor sequences come from a human donor in good health. Both conserved end residues are part of each CDR3. A D gene is named only where the DNA matches it firmly. Where a row states a size, it is once, few, many or the class of an expanded clone; other rows omit it.

clone size	D gene	V gene	J gene	CDR3 DNA	CDR3 protein
-	TRBD1	TRBV10-1	TRBJ1-4	TGCGCCAGCAGTGGGACCCTCGACAGGGAAAAACCGAAAAGGCTTTTT	CASSGTLDREKPKRLF
-	TRBD1	TRBV6-1	TRBJ1-5	TGTGCCAGCAGTGAACAGACAGGGGGGCTTCGGCATTTT	CASSEQTGGLRHF
-	TRBD2	TRBV7-3	TRBJ2-1	TGTGCCAGCAGCTTATCTAGCGGGGGTTTCAATGAGCAGTTCTTC	CASSLSSGGFNEQFF
-	-	TRBV28	TRBJ1-2	TGTGCCAGCAGTTCCTCATTAAGGGTTCAGGGTCTTGGCTACACCTTC	CASSSSLRVQGLGYTF
-	TRBD1	TRBV27	TRBJ1-2	TGTGCCAGCAGTTTAGTCGGACAGGGGGCGGGCTACACCTTC	CASSLVGQGAGYTF
-	-	TRBV7-2	TRBJ2-5	TGTGCCAGCAGCTTGGGGTCCCATCAGGAGACCCAGTACTTC	CASSLGSHQETQYF
-	-	TRBV28	TRBJ2-7	TGTGCCAGCAGTTTGACAGAGGCCAACCCGAACTACGAGCAGTACTTC	CASSLTEANPNYEQYF
-	TRBD2	TRBV11-3	TRBJ2-2	TGTGCCAGCAGCTTATGGGCGGGGGGAGACACCGGGGAGCTGTTTTTT	CASSLWAGGDTGELFF
-	-	TRBV5-1	TRBJ1-3	TGCGCCAGCAGCCCCCAACAGGGTACAGGAAACACCATATATTTT	CASSPQQGTGNTIYF
-	TRBD1	TRBV6-5	TRBJ1-2	TGTGCCAGCAGTGCCAGGGGGCTCGATGGCTACACCTTC	CASSARGLDGYTF
-	TRBD2	TRBV5-1	TRBJ2-5	TGCGCCAGCAGCTTGGCTAGCGGGGGAGGCAACCAAGAGACCCAGTACTTC	CASSLASGGGNQETQYF
-	TRBD1	TRBV2	TRBJ2-7	TGTGCCAGCAGGAGGACAGGGGGCGGAAAGCAGTACTTC	CASRRTGGGKQYF
once	-	TRBV9	TRBJ2-2	TGTGCCAGCAGCCTGGTAGCGGACACCGGGGAGCTGTTTTTT	CASSLVADTGELFF
-	-	TRBV5-1	TRBJ1-5	TGCGCCAGCAGCTTGGCAGGGAGCGTGGATCAGCCCCAGCATTTT	CASSLAGSVDQPQHF
-	-	TRBV18	TRBJ1-2	TGTGCCAGCTCACCAAGGTTGGACAATGATGGCTACACCTTC	CASSPRLDNDGYTF
few	-	TRBV27	TRBJ1-6	TGTGCCAGCAGAAGGAAAGCAGAGTCACCCCTCCACTTT	CASRRKAESPLHF
-	TRBD1	TRBV29-1	TRBJ1-5	TGCAGCGACCGACAGGGAGATCAGCCCCAGCATTTT	CSDRQGDQPQHF
-	TRBD1	TRBV5-4	TRBJ2-7	TGTGCCAGCAGCCCCGACAGGGTGTTATCCTACGAGCAGTACTTC	CASSPDRVLSYEQYF
-	-	TRBV28	TRBJ2-7	TGTGCCAGCAGTTTGAGCTCAGGACTCTCCTACGAGCAGTACTTC	CASSLSSGLSYEQYF
-	-	TRBV11-2	TRBJ1-3	TGTGCCAGCAGCCTCCCTGAGGTTTGGAACACCATATATTTT	CASSLPEVWNTIYF
-	-	TRBV7-3	TRBJ1-1	TGTGCCAGCAGCTCCGGGACGGTGAACACTGAAGCTTTCTTT	CASSSGTVNTEAFF
once	-	TRBV7-2	TRBJ2-5	TGTGCCAGCAGCTGGGGCGGAGAGACCCAGTACTTC	CASSWGGETQYF
-	TRBD2	TRBV7-2	TRBJ2-7	TGTGCCAGCAGCCTCAGCGGGGGGGCGATCGAGCAGTACTTC	CASSLSGGAIEQYF